The sequence of this T cell receptor (beta chain) was determined in a study of T cell changes during pregnancy in multiple sclerosis. Trimming removed 3 bases from V and 5 bases from J, with 17 bases in between. From germline, CDR1 is LNHDA and CDR2 SQIVND (reference sequence). The CDR3 spans 16 residues. This clone has a single count. Using immunoSEQ multiplex PCR, the repertoire was profiled, and TCRdb retains in-frame clones only, with some absent. The sample holds 30,000 to 35,000 clones, 90% seen once. This sample comprised CD4+ T cells from peripheral blood mononuclear cells, obtained in the third trimester of pregnancy. V gene TRBV19 combines with J gene TRBJ2-1, with D possibly being TRBD2 (6 bases). This TCR was sampled from a female donor in good health, enrolled as a control in a pregnancy study. As DNA, the CDR3 is TGTGCCAGTAGTATCGGTTGGAGCGGGCCCAACAATGAGCAGTTCTTC. This encodes CASSIGWSGPNNEQFF.